This paragraph reports one T cell receptor beta chain. Only one count was recorded for this clone. Its recognized antigen is unknown. No base quality values were provided; no much bigger clone lies one nucleotide off. These data originate in a study of cytomegalovirus exposure and HLA in healthy donors (dated by TCRdb to 2017 to 2019). Background for the entire study: In an earlier analysis of roughly 500 of the donors, roughly 300 Gb of sequence data and 90 million to 120 million unique TCR beta sequences from about 190 million T cells were reported. An early release that covered about 600 HLA-typed donors contained around 330 gigabases of sequencing data and tens of millions of unique TCR sequences. Of the roughly 400 genotyped donors, less than 85% were placed in the genetic ancestry cluster associated with self-reported Caucasian donors. The study was designed to test whether signatures of past pathogen exposure could be identified by cataloging public T cell receptors. The T cell repertoires of 550 to 850 subjects were profiled by immunosequencing and related to cytomegalovirus serostatus. Besides the first cohort of roughly 700 subjects, a separate validation cohort made up of some 110 different subjects was used. To predict cytomegalovirus infection status, the study combined high-throughput TCR immunosequencing, statistical association of individual TCRs with disease status, and machine learning. To study patterns of TCR occurrence, a later analysis re-analyzed previously published TCR beta repertoires from several hundred donors and added high-resolution HLA genotyping. Rather than drawing on any new phenotypic data, the later analysis identified candidate immune exposures from TCR beta sequences and the way those sequences occurred across donors. An earlier analysis of 587 of the donors used high-throughput TCR beta sequencing to judge whether each TCR beta V gene segment behaved as functional or pseudogenic. Donor age, sex, ethnicity and CMV serostatus were compiled alongside the repertoire data. In a later genetic analysis, genome-wide SNP genotypes for about 65% of the 666 donors were used, and that subset was treated as a discovery cohort. All discovery cohort repertoires had been generated using a single sequencing platform. HLA typing included class I and class II loci at four-digit resolution. The number of typed donors differed by locus: about 620-630 for A, B, C, DRB1 and DQB1; 500 to 550 for DQA1; some 610 for DPA1; and roughly 450 for DPB1. Because of strong linkage in the cohort, five DR-DQ haplotypes were treated as single units for association and clustering. On average, over 200,000 unique TCR beta nucleotide sequences were sequenced per donor among a few hundred genotyped donors of the cohort, with roughly 19% of those sequences being non-productive. The research as a whole found: The study listed 150 to 200 TCR beta chains as associated with cytomegalovirus. In a later analysis, the rate of TCR association differed among HLA loci, with DRB1 alleles having the most associated TCRs and HLA-C alleles having the fewest. Because HLA typing was missing for some donors at each locus, association tests included only the typed subset. A later analysis reported that several top co-occurrence clusters appeared linked to parvovirus B19, influenza, CMV and Epstein-Barr virus. In this cohort, only TCR beta chains were sequenced, and detectable features were limited by the absence of alpha or paired-chain data. CMV serostatus was the only immune exposure information available for the cohort. Broadly in line with IMGT annotations, most TCR beta V segments showed up in productive rearrangements about 87% or about 30% of the time in an earlier analysis of about 500 of the donors. Most TCR sequences were seen in very few donors, while some public TCRs were found in many individuals. Most CMV-associated TCR beta chains appeared to be HLA-restricted in a later analysis, and the HLA associations seemed to be driven largely by CMV exposure. A cluster of highly shared sequence variants was judged likely to be a technical artifact of the sequencing pipeline. Because counts were too low, roughly 17 rarely observed V segments, including chromosome 9 orphons, were left out of the earlier analysis of over 550 of the donors. Correlated functional status among segregating V segments might be attributable to linkage disequilibrium, but an unknown experimental factor could not be ruled out. The authors suggested that the approach could potentially be extended to other disease states and immunological phenotypes. Compared with equally common non-associated chains, HLA-associated TCR beta chains in a later analysis were more clonally expanded and had lower generation probabilities. A later genetic analysis associated a missense DCLRE1C variant with V-gene and J-gene trimming of TCR beta chains, and an independent cohort replicated the association. Sequencing depth was assumed to be roughly uniform across donors in the presence/absence analyses, though that assumption may not hold. Cytomegalovirus status was reported to be diagnosed by the classifier with high specificity and sensitivity in both the original and validation cohorts. Assigning TCR associations to individual alleles was difficult when HLA alleles, especially DR and DQ, strongly co-occurred. In a later analysis, about 16,000 TCR beta sequences were associated with specific HLA alleles at a false discovery rate of 0.05. A further reported finding was that TCR beta sequences accurately predicted the HLA-A and HLA-B alleles for most subjects in the first cohort. A few of the identified cytomegalovirus-associated TCR beta chains were confirmed in vitro to be specific for cytomegalovirus antigens. The 87-base-pair reads could not distinguish some IMGT-functional V segments, including TRBV6-2 and TRBV6-3, so those segments were excluded. In a later genetic analysis, fewer N-insertions in productive TCRs were reported among donors in an Asian-associated ancestry cluster than the roughly 700-donor mean.

The cohort comprised hundreds of healthy bone marrow donors. At the time of sampling, all cohort members were nominally healthy, though unrecorded immune exposures were likely present. The donor tested CMV seronegative, placing the donor among the 352 seronegative members of the cohort. Each donor provided a peripheral blood sample, and peripheral blood mononuclear cells were used for TCR beta sequencing. The Qiagen DNeasy Blood Extraction Kit was used to extract genomic DNA from the blood cell samples. The library was made by the immunoSEQ multiplex PCR assay. A mixture of 60 forward primers for TCR Vbeta segments and 13 reverse primers for TCR Jbeta segments was used in the multiplex PCR. The CDR3 region of rearranged TCR beta genes was amplified from genomic DNA with a multiplex PCR assay. Amplified TCR beta libraries were sequenced as 87-base-pair reads on the Illumina HiSeq System. The paper's processing steps were these. A later analysis tallied 75 million to 95 million unique TCR beta chains across the 600 to 700 repertoires, and around 10 million of those chains were shared by two or more donors. Raw reads were error-corrected and collapsed into unique sequences with a nearest-neighbor algorithm that merged closely related sequences to remove PCR and sequencing errors. V, D and J gene segments were assigned by aligning CDR3 sequences to IMGT reference sequences. For a sequence to be retained, a match of at least six nucleotides was required to both a V gene segment and a J gene segment. Rearrangements were called productive when the CDR3 lacked stop codons and stayed in frame with V and J; all others were non-productive. Following IMGT convention, CDR3 was defined as the stretch from the second conserved V-encoded cysteine up to the conserved J-encoded phenylalanine. The earlier analysis of about 570 of the donors excluded any sequence lacking an unambiguous match to a single V gene segment. An earlier analysis of fewer than 750 of the donors called V segments functional above 56.7% productive rearrangements and segregating when the between-donor standard deviation exceeded 5%. A statistical classification framework was built for diagnosing cytomegalovirus status from the catalog of TCR beta chain sequences. V and J gene assignment, in a later analysis, came from comparing TCR nucleotide sequences with IMGT/GENE-DB human TR gene sequences. In a later analysis, CDR3 sequences and most-parsimonious VDJ recombination scenarios were assigned using the TCRdist pipeline. In a later analysis, every TCR beta chain was defined by the combination of its CDR3 amino acid sequence and its V-gene family, and reads without a unique V-gene family were dropped. In a later analysis, around 600 highly shared, low-generation-probability nucleotide sequences were removed to address suspected cross-contamination and a sequencing artifact. A later analysis calculated a clonal expansion index for each public chain from normalized within-repertoire ranks of inferred template counts. In a later analysis, generation probabilities were computed using a VDJ recombination model fitted to out-of-frame rearrangements, and the results were checked against IGoR. In a later analysis, TCR-TCR, TCR-HLA and TCR-CMV co-occurrence was scored with hypergeometric tests, and a repertoire-size bias correction was applied to TCR pairs. In a later analysis, false discovery rates were estimated by permuting HLA or CMV assignments 20 times. A later analysis grouped co-occurring TCRs with DBSCAN, adding TCRdist sequence similarity when clustering within HLA-allele-positive subsets. Repertoires with fewer than 30,000 or more than 120,000 public chains were left out of co-occurrence clustering, as were a handful of repertoires with anomalous nucleotide sharing. TCRdb retrieved this table from immuneACCESS and kept in-frame rearrangements only. Not all clones are present; in checked studies, unresolved V genes account for under half, and no reason is known for the remainder. The D gene and trimming were derived from the DNA, and the V and J assignments and clone size from that table. The sample table holds approximately 220,000 clones, of which approximately 88% were seen once. The ten most abundant clones make up roughly 0.66% of the sample.

The germline V gene supplies CDR1 SNHLY and CDR2 FYNNEI. Trimming takes 4 bases from V and 6 bases from J, and the germline ends sit 6 bases apart. The CDR3, from cysteine to phenylalanine, totals 11 residues. The retained sequence is limited to the CDR3, 33 bases, with the frame set at the first base. The receptor's source is a boy aged 2-9 years in good health and CMV-seronegative. Rearrangement joined TRBV2 to TRBJ1-2; no D segment can be confidently identified. The sequenced material came from PBMCs. For the CDR3, the sequence is CASSVLDGYTF. The sequenced DNA is TGTGCCAGCAGTGTACTTGATGGCTACACCTTC.